This note documents a single T cell receptor beta chain sequence. The sample belongs to a study of blood T cell repertoires in COVID-19. As for the study in general: PBMCs, B-cell-depleted T cells, or T cells provided the cDNA or gDNA that made up the material.

Original processing notes: It was from reference gene primer amplification that nucleated cell counts were estimated. The protocol was immunoSEQ multiplex PCR, while the TCRdb copy is restricted to in-frame clones and leaves out a portion. The D gene and trimming were derived from the DNA, and the V and J assignments and clone size from that table. The data show about 300,000 clones, with around nine tenths seen just once and roughly 2.9% held by the top ten. The CDR3 sequence is 13 residues long. V shed 5 bases and J 1 base; nucleotides not matched to a gene: 0. From germline, CDR1 is SEHNR and CDR2 FQNEAQ (reference sequence).

The TCR was taken from a woman aged 50 to 60 who had been exposed to COVID-19. J is TRBJ2-5 and V is TRBV7-9, with 8 bases fitting TRBD2. Source material: PBMCs or T cells enriched from blood (not recorded which). CDR3 in amino acids: CASSGTSQETQYF. The CDR3, as DNA: TGTGCCAGCAGCGGGACTAGCCAAGAGACCCAGTACTTC.